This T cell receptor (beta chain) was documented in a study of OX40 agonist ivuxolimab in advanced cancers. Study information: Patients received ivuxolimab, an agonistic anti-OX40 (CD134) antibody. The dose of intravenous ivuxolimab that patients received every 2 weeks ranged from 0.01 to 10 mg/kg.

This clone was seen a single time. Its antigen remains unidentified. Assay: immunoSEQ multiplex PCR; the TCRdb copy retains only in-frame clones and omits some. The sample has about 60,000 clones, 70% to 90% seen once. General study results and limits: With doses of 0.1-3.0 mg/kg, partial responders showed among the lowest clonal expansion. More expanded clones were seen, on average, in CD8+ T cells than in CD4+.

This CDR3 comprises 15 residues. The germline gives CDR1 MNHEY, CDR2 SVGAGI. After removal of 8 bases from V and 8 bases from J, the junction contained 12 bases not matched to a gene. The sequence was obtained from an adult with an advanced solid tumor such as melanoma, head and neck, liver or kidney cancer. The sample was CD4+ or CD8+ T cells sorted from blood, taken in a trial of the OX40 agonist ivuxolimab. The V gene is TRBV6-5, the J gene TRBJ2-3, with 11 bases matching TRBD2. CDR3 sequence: CASRVLAGDRRTQYF. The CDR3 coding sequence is TGTGCCAGCCGAGTACTAGCGGGAGATCGGCGTACGCAGTATTTT.